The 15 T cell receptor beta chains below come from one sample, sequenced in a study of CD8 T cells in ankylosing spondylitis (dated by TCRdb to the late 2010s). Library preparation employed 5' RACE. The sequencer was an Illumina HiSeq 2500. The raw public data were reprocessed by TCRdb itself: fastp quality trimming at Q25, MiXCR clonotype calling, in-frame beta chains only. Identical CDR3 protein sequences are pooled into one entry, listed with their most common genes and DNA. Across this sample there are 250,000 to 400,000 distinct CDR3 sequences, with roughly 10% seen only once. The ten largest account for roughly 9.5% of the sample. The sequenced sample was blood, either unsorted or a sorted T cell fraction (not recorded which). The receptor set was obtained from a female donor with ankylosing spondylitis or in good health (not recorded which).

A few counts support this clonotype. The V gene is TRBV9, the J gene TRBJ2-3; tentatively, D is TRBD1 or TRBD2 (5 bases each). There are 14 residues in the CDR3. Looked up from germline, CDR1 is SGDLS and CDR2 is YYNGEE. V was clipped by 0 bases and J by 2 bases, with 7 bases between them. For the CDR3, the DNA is TGTGCCAGCAGCGTAGGGGACGCCACAGATACGCAGTATTTT. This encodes CASSVGDATDTQYF.

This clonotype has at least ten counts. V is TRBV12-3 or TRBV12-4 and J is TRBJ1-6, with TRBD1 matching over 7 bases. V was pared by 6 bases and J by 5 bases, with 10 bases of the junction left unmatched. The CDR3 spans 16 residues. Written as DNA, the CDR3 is TGTGCCAGCAGACCGCCGGGACAGTTAAATAATTCACCCCTCCACTTT. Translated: CASRPPGQLNNSPLHF.

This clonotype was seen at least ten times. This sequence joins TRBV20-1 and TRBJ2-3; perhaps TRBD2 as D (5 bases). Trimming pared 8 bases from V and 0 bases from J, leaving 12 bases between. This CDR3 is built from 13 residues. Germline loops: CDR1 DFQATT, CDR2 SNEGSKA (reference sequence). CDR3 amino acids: CSKKRTSTDTQYF. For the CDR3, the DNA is TGCAGTAAGAAACGGACTAGCACAGATACGCAGTATTTT.

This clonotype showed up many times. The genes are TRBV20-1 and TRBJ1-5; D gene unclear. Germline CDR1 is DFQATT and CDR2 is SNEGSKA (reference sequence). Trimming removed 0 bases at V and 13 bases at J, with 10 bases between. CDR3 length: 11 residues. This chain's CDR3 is CSARDPRQQHF. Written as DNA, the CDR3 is TGCAGTGCTAGAGATCCAAGGCAACAGCATTTT.

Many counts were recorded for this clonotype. In nucleotides, the CDR3 is TGTGCCTCACACACTAGCGTGTACAATGAGCAGTTCTTC. It translates to CASHTSVYNEQFF. The V call is TRBV7-9, the J call TRBJ2-1, with TRBD2 identical over 7 bases. The CDR3 runs 13 residues. The germline gives CDR1 SEHNR, CDR2 FQNEAQ (reference sequence). V shed 11 bases and J 4 bases; nucleotides not matched to a gene: 8. Looking up the rest from reference TRBV7-9 and TRBJ2-1 gives the full variable domain: DTGVSQNPRHKITKRGQNVTFRCDPISEHNRLYWYRQTLGQGPEFLTYFQNEAQLEKSRLLSDRFSAERPKGSFSTLEIQRTEQGDSAMYLCASHTSVYNEQFFGPGTRLTVL.

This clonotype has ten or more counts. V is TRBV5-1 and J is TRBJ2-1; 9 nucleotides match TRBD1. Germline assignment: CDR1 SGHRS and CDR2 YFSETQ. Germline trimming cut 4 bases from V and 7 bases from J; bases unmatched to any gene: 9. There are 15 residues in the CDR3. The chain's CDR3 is CASSPTGGGFNEQFF. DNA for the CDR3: TGCGCCAGCAGCCCGACAGGGGGAGGTTTTAATGAGCAGTTCTTC. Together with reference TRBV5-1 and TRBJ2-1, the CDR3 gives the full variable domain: KAGVTQTPRYLIKTRGQQVTLSCSPISGHRSVSWYQQTPGQGLQFLFEYFSETQRNKGNFPGRFSGRQFSNSRSEMNVSTLELGDSALYLCASSPTGGGFNEQFFGPGTRLTVL.

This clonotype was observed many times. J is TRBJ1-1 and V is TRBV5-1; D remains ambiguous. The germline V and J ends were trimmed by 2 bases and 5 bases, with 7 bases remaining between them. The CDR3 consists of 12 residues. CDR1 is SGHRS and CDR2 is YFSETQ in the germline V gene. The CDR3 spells CASSLQGTEAFF. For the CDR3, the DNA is TGCGCCAGCAGCTTACAAGGTACTGAAGCTTTCTTT.

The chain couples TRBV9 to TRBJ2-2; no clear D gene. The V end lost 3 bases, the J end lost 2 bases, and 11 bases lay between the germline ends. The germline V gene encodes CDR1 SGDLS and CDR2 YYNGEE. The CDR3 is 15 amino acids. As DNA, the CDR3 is TGTGCCAGCAGCGGGGTACAGACTAACACCGGGGAGCTGTTTTTT. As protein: CASSGVQTNTGELFF.

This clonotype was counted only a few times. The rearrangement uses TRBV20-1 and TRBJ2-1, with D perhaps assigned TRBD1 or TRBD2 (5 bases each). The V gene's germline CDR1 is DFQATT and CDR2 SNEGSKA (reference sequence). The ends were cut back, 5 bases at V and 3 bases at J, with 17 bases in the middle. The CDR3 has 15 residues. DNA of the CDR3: TGCAGTGCTGCCTCGAGGGGCGAGAGCTACAATGAGCAGTTCTTC. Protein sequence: CSAASRGESYNEQFF.

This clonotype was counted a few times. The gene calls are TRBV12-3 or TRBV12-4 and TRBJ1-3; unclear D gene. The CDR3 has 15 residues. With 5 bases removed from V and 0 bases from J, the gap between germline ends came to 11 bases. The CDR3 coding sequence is TGTGCCAGCAGTCCTGCGGTATTCTCTGGAAACACCATATATTTT. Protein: CASSPAVFSGNTIYF.

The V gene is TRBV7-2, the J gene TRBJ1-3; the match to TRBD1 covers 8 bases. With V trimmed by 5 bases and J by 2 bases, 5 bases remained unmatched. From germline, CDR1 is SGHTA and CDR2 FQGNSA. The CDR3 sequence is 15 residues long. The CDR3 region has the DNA TGTGCCAGCAGCCGCGACAGGGGAACTGGAAACACCATATATTTT. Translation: CASSRDRGTGNTIYF.

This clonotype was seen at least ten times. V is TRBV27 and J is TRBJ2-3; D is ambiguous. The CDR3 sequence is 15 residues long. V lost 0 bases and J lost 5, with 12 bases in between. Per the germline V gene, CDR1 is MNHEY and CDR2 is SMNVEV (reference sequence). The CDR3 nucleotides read TGTGCCAGCAGTTTATCCAGTTTGTCGGGAGATACGCAGTATTTT. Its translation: CASSLSSLSGDTQYF.

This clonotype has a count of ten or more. The CDR3 here is CSAPRQGLPYEQYF. The CDR3 region has the DNA TGCAGTGCTCCGAGACAGGGACTACCCTACGAGCAGTACTTC. V gene TRBV20-1 combines with J gene TRBJ2-7; D may correspond to TRBD1 or TRBD2 (7 bases each). The CDR3 extends over 14 amino acids. V was trimmed by 5 bases and J by 2 bases, leaving 16 bases between them. Germline loops: CDR1 DFQATT, CDR2 SNEGSKA (reference sequence).

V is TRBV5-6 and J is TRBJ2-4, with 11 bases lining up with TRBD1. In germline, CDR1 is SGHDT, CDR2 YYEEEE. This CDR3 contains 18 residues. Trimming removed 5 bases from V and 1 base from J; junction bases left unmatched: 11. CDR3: CASSFGQGARGAKNIQYF. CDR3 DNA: TGTGCCAGCAGTTTCGGACAGGGGGCGCGCGGGGCCAAAAACATTCAGTACTTC.

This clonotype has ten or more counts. The CDR3 nucleotides are TGTGCCAGCAGTGAAAACAGGGACAGTTCATCGCCCCAGCATTTT. Its translation is CASSENRDSSSPQHF. This sequence joins TRBV25-1 and TRBJ1-5; 7 positions agree with TRBD1. Unmatched junction bases numbered 10, after V lost 2 bases and J lost 9 bases. The CDR3 length is 15 residues. From germline, CDR1 is MGHDK and CDR2 SYGVNS.